A selection of T cell receptor beta chains follows, all from one sample in a study of blood T cell repertoires in COVID-19. Some clones are missing from TCRdb's copy, which holds only in-frame ones; the method was immunoSEQ multiplex PCR. The sample gives 350,000 or so clones, roughly nine tenths of which show up once; 3.9% is in the top ten. The source material was peripheral blood. Receptor source: a woman aged 55 to 70 with COVID-19, enrolled during active disease. Both conserved end residues are part of each CDR3. A D gene is named only where the DNA matches it firmly. Only part of the rows carry a size: once, few, many, or a class if the clone is expanded.

TRBJ2-7,.,.,TRBV6-1,TGTGCCAGCAGTGAACAGACGGGGGGCCGCCGCGAGCAGTACTTC,CASSEQTGGRREQYF
TRBJ1-1,.,.,TRBV4-1,TGCGCCAGCGGCAGCCAGGGCAACACTGAAGCTTTCTTT,CASGSQGNTEAFF
TRBJ2-1,.,TRBD2,TRBV7-9,TGTGCCAGCAGCTTAGACAGCGGGGGACCCTACAATGAGCAGTTCTTC,CASSLDSGGPYNEQFF
TRBJ2-3,.,TRBD2,TRBV7-3,TGTGCCAGCAGCAAGCGGGGGGACACAGATACGCAGTATTTT,CASSKRGDTDTQYF
TRBJ1-1,.,.,TRBV28,TGTGCCAGCAGTTTCTGGGAGGCGAACACTGAAGCTTTCTTT,CASSFWEANTEAFF
TRBJ2-7,.,.,TRBV9,TGTGCCAGCAGCGCCGGCGGTCCCTCCGTGCCGGAGCAGTACTTC,CASSAGGPSVPEQYF
TRBJ1-5,.,.,TRBV2,TGTGCCAGCAGTGAAGAAGGGGTTCAGCCCCAGCATTTT,CASSEEGVQPQHF
TRBJ1-1,.,.,TRBV28,TGTGCCAGCAGACAGACAGTTAACACTGAAGCTTTCTTT,CASRQTVNTEAFF
TRBJ1-2,.,.,TRBV27,TGTGCCAGCAGTCCCCACAGGGTAATGGGCTATGGCTACACCTTC,CASSPHRVMGYGYTF
TRBJ1-2,.,.,TRBV6-5,TGTGCCAGCAGTTACTCGTATCGGGGGTCGCATGGCTACACCTTC,CASSYSYRGSHGYTF
TRBJ2-3,.,.,TRBV4-2,TGTGCCAGCAGCGTGAAGGGGGATGGCACAGATACGCAGTATTTT,CASSVKGDGTDTQYF
TRBJ2-2,.,TRBD1,TRBV19,TGTGCCAGTACCGAGAGGGGGCGCCCCAACACCGGGGAGCTGTTTTTT,CASTERGRPNTGELFF
TRBJ1-1,.,.,TRBV2,TGTGCCAGCACCTTGACAGAGGACACTGAAGCTTTCTTT,CASTLTEDTEAFF
TRBJ1-3,.,TRBD1,TRBV10-3,TGTGCCATCAGTGAGTCCGGGACAGCGATTGGAAACACCATATATTTT,CAISESGTAIGNTIYF
TRBJ1-2,.,.,TRBV12-5,TGTGCTAGTGGCAGTAGGGGTGGCTACACCTTC,CASGSRGGYTF
TRBJ1-2,.,.,TRBV5-1,TGCGCCAGCAGCTTCGGGGGGCCATCGGGAGGGAGTGGCTACACCTTC,CASSFGGPSGGSGYTF
TRBJ1-5,.,.,TRBV6-2/TRBV6-3,TGTGCCAGCAGTTCAAGAGGGAATCAGCCCCAGCATTTT,CASSSRGNQPQHF
TRBJ1-1,.,.,TRBV12-5,TGTGCTAGTGGTTTGGTACAAGGGGCCGCTGGGGACACTGAAGCTTTCTTT,CASGLVQGAAGDTEAFF
TRBJ1-1,.,.,TRBV14,TGTGCCAGCAGCCCGTACAGGGCCAGTCTCATGAACACTGAAGCTTTCTTT,CASSPYRASLMNTEAFF
TRBJ2-7,.,TRBD2,TRBV7-2,TGTGCCAGCAGCTTAAACGGGGGGACCGCCTACGAGCAGTACTTC,CASSLNGGTAYEQYF
TRBJ1-3,.,.,TRBV5-1,TGCGCCAGCAGCCTGGACAGTTCTGGAAACACCATATATTTT,CASSLDSSGNTIYF
TRBJ1-3,.,.,TRBV4-1,TGCGCCAGCAGCCAAGACCGGGGAAACACCATATATTTT,CASSQDRGNTIYF
TRBJ2-7,once,TRBD2,TRBV7-9,TGTGCCAGCAGCTTAGTTGTGGGACTAGGGTCCTACGAGCAGTACTTC,CASSLVVGLGSYEQYF
TRBJ1-1,.,.,TRBV28,TGTGCCAGCATTTCACTCCCGAACACTGAAGCTTTCTTT,CASISLPNTEAFF
TRBJ2-2,.,.,TRBV19,TGTGCCAGTAGCCCCTGGGGGGGGGCGGCGGACACCGGGGAGCTGTTTTTT,CASSPWGGAADTGELFF
TRBJ2-5,.,TRBD2,TRBV2,TGTGCCAGCAGTAAAGCGGGGGAGGATGAGACCCAGTACTTC,CASSKAGEDETQYF
TRBJ2-1,.,TRBD2,TRBV9,TGTGCCAGCAGCCCGCCCCAGCGGGGGGGGTACAATGAGCAGTTCTTC,CASSPPQRGGYNEQFF
TRBJ2-2,.,TRBD2,TRBV6-4,TGTGCCAGCAGTGACTCCGGACTAGCGGGGGCCGGGGAGCTGTTTTTT,CASSDSGLAGAGELFF
TRBJ2-4,.,TRBD1,TRBV3-1/TRBV3-2,TGTGCCAGCAGCCAGAAAGGGGGCGGAAACATTCAGTACTTC,CASSQKGGGNIQYF
TRBJ2-6,.,.,TRBV6-5,TGTGCCAGCATAGGCAGGGCTGGGGCCAACGTCCTGACTTTC,CASIGRAGANVLTF
TRBJ1-3,once,TRBD1,TRBV15,TGTGCCACCAGCAGAGGAGGAGGACAGGCAACTGGAAACACCATATATTTT,CATSRGGGQATGNTIYF
TRBJ1-1,.,.,TRBV18,TGTGCCAGCTCACCAACAATGAACACTGAAGCTTTCTTT,CASSPTMNTEAFF
TRBJ1-1,few,.,TRBV2,TGTGCCAGCAGTGAAGTGGGTGCAGGGCCGAACACTGAAGCTTTCTTT,CASSEVGAGPNTEAFF
TRBJ1-1,.,.,TRBV28,TGTGCCAGCAGTTTGACGGGTGAAGCTTTCTTT,CASSLTGEAFF
TRBJ1-2,.,.,TRBV21-1,TGTGCCAGCAGCAAATGCGGGCCGAACTATGGCTACACCTTC,CASSKCGPNYGYTF
TRBJ1-2,.,.,TRBV6-5,TGTGCCAGCAGTCGGTCCTCAACTGCGTGGTATGGCTACACCTTC,CASSRSSTAWYGYTF
TRBJ1-5,.,.,TRBV7-2,TGTGCCAGCAGCCACCGCCGGGGGAGGCCAGATAGCAATCAGCCCCAGCATTTT,CASSHRRGRPDSNQPQHF
TRBJ1-6,.,.,TRBV3-1/TRBV3-2,TGTGCCAGCAGCCAAGGACACACTAATTCACCCCTCCACTTT,CASSQGHTNSPLHF
TRBJ1-1,few,TRBD1,TRBV18,TGTGCCAGCTCACACGGACAGGGTGAAGCTTTCTTT,CASSHGQGEAFF
TRBJ2-4,once,TRBD2,TRBV2,TGTGCCAGCAGGCCTGGACTAGCGGGGGGCCCGGGGAACATTCAGTACTTC,CASRPGLAGGPGNIQYF
TRBJ1-1,.,TRBD1,TRBV6-5,TGTGCCAGCAGTTATGACAGGGGCACTGAAGCTTTCTTT,CASSYDRGTEAFF
TRBJ1-2,.,.,TRBV3-1/TRBV3-2,TGTGCCAGCAGCCGTCTCGGAGGGACGGATGGCTACACCTTC,CASSRLGGTDGYTF
TRBJ2-7,.,.,TRBV6-5,TGTGCCAGCAGCAAATTCGACAGCTACGAGCAGTACTTC,CASSKFDSYEQYF
TRBJ1-2,.,.,TRBV18,TGTGCCAGCTCACGACGGCAGAACACTATGGGGGGCTATGGCTACACCTTC,CASSRRQNTMGGYGYTF
TRBJ1-3,.,.,TRBV11-2,TGTGCCAGCAGCTTGGGGGACATCTTCACCATATATTTT,CASSLGDIFTIYF
TRBJ1-2,.,TRBD1,TRBV10-3,TGTGCCATCAGTGCAGGACAGGGGCCCTCCTATGGCTACACCTTC,CAISAGQGPSYGYTF
TRBJ2-2,.,TRBD2,TRBV5-1,TGCGCCAGCAGCTCCAGGACTAGCGGGGGGCCACGCACCGGGGAGCTGTTTTTT,CASSSRTSGGPRTGELFF
TRBJ2-1,.,TRBD2,TRBV11-2,TGTGCCAGCAGCTTAGAACTAGCGGAGGGTGAGCAGTTCTTC,CASSLELAEGEQFF
TRBJ2-6,.,TRBD1,TRBV18,TGTGCCAGCTTAGGGACAGTCTCTGGGTGGGCCAACGTCCTGACTTTC,CASLGTVSGWANVLTF